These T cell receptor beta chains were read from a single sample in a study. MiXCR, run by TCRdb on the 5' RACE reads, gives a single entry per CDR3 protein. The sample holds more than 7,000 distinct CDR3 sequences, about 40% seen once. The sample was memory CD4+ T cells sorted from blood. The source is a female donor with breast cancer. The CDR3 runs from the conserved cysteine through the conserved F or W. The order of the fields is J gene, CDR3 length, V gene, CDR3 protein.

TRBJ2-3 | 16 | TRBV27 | CASTTRSGGLRDTQYF
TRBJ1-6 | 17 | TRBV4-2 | CASSQDWTGGRFSPLHF
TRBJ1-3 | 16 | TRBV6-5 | CASSSTTGVAGNTIYF
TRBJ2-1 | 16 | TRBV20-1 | CSARDMSVGQYNEQFF
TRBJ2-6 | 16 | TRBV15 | CATSSDFHSGANVLTF
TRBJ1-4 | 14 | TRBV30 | CAWGGGGLNEKLFF
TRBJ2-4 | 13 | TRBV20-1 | CSATDLAKNIQYF
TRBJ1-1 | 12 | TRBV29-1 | CSVDYAGGEAFF
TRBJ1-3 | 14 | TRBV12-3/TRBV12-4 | CASSSQGITGTIYF
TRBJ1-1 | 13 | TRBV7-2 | CASSFGPNTEAFF
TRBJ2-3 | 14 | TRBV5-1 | CASSLARFLDTQYF
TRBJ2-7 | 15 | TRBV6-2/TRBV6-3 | CASSKQGIWDYEQYF
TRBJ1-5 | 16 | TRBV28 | CASTTVGGGSNQPQHF
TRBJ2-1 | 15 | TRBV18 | CASSPELAVLNEQFF
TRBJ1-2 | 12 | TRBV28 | CASSEGRDGYTF
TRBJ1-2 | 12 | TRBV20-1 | CSAEGPADGYTF
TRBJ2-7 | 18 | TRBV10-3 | CAVRAGTGAFLRGDEQYF
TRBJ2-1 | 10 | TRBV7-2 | CASGYNEQFF
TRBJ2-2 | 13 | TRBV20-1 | CSALRQNTGELFF
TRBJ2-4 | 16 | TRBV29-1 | CSVRTGGNGAKNIQYF
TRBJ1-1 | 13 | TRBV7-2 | CASSFRGQPEAFF
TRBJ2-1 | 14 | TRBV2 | CATNPGQGANEQFF
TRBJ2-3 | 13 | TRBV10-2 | CASSEQGTDTQYF
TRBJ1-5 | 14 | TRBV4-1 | CASSPGLSNQPQHF
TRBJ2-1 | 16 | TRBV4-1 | CASSMGGGRTYNEQFF
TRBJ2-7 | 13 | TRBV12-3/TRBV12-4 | CASSFGGNYEQYF
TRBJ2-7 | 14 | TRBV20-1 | CSASLNGGSYEQYF
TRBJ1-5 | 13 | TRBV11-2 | CASSLNLIMPQHF
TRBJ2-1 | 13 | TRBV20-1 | CSARYRAFNEQFF
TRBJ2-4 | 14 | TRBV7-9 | CASSPLRGENIQYF
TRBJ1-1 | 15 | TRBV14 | CASSLRAAGSTEAFF